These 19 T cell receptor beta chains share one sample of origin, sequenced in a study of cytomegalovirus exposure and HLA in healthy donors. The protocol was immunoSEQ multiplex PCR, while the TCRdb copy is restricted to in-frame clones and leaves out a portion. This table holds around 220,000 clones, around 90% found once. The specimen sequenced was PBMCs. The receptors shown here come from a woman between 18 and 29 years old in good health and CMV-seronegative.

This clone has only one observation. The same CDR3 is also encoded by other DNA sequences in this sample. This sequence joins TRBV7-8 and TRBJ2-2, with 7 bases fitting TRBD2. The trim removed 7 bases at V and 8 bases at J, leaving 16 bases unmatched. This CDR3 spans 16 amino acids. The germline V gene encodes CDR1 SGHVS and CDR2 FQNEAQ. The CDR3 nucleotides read TGTGCCAGCAACAGACTACTAGCGACGACCACGGGGGAGCTGTTTTTT. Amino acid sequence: CASNRLLATTTGELFF.

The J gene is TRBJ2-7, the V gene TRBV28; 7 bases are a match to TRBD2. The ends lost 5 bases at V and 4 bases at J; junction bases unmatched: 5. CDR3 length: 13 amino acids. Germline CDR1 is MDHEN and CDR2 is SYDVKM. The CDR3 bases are TGTGCCAGCAGTGTGCGGGAGAGTTACGAGCAGTACTTC. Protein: CASSVRESYEQYF.

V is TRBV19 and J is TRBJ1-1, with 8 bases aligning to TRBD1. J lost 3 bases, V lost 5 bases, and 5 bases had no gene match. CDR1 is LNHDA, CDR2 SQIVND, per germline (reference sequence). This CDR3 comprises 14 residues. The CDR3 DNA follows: TGTGCCAGTAGTGTAGGACAGGGAGACACTGAAGCTTTCTTT. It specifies CASSVGQGDTEAFF.

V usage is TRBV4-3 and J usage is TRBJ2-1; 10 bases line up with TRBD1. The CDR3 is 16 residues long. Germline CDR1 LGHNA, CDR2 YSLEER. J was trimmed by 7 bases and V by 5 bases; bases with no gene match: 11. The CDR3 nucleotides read TGCGCCAGCAGCTGGGGGACAGGGGTGTCCGGGAATGAGCAGTTCTTC. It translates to CASSWGTGVSGNEQFF.

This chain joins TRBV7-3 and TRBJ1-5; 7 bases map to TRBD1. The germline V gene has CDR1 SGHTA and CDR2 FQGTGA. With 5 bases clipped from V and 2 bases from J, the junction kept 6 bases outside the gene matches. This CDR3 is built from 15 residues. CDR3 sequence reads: CASSPQGVRNQPQHF. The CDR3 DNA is TGTGCCAGCAGCCCCCAGGGGGTCCGCAATCAGCCCCAGCATTTT.

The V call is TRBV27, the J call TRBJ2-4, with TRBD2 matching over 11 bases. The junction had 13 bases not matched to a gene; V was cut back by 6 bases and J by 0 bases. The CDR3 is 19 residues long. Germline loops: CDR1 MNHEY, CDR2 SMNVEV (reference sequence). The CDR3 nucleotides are TGTGCCAGCAGCCCTTTGACTAGCGGGGAGGGCTTAGCCAAAAACATTCAGTACTTC. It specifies CASSPLTSGEGLAKNIQYF.

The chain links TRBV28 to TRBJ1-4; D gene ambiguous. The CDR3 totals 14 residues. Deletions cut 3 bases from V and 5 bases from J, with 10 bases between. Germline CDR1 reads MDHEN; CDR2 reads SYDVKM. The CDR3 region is CASSFLGMNEKLFF. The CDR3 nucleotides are TGTGCCAGCAGTTTCCTGGGCATGAATGAAAAACTGTTTTTT.

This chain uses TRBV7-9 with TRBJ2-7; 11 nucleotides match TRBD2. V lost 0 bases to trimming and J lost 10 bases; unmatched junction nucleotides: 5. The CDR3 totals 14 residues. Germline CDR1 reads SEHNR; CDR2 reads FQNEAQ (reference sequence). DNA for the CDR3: TGTGCCAGCAGCTTAGCGACTAGCGGGGTACTCCAGTACTTC. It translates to CASSLATSGVLQYF. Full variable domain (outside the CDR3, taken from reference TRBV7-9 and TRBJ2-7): DTGVSQNPRHKITKRGQNVTFRCDPISEHNRLYWYRQTLGQGPEFLTYFQNEAQLEKSRLLSDRFSAERPKGSFSTLEIQRTEQGDSAMYLCASSLATSGVLQYFGPGTRLTVT.

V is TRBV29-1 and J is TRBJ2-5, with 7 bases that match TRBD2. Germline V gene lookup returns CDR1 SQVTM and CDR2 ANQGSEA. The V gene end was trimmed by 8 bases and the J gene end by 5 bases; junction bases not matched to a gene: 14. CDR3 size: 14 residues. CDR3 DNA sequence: TGCAGCTTGGGGGGAGGGACGGCCGGGGAGACCCAGTACTTC. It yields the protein CSLGGGTAGETQYF.

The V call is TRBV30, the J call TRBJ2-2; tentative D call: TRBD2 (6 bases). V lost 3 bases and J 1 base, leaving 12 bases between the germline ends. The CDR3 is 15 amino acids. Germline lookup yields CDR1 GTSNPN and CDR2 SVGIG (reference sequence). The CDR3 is CAWRDGTWNTGELFF. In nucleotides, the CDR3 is TGTGCCTGGAGGGACGGGACTTGGAACACCGGGGAGCTGTTTTTT.

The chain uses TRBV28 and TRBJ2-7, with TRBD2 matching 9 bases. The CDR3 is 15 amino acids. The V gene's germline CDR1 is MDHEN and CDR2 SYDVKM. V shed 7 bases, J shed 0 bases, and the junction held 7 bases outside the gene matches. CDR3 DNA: TGTGCCAGCACCTCTAGCGGGATCTTCTCCTACGAGCAGTACTTC. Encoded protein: CASTSSGIFSYEQYF. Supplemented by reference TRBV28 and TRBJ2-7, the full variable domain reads DVKVTQSSRYLVKRTGEKVFLECVQDMDHENMFWYRQDPGLGLRLIYFSYDVKMKEKGDIPEGYSVSREKKERFSLILESASTNQTSMYLCASTSSGIFSYEQYFGPGTRLTVT.

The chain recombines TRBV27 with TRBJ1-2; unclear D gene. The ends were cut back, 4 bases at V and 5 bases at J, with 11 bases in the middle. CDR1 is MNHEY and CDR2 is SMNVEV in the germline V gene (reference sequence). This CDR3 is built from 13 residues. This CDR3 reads CASSSLGGYGYTF. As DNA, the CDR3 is TGTGCCAGCAGTTCCTTAGGCGGGTATGGCTACACCTTC.

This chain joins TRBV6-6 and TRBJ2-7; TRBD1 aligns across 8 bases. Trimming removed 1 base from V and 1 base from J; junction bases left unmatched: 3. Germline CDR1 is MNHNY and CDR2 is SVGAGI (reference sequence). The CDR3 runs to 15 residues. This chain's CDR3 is CASSYFTGGSYEQYF. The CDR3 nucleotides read TGTGCCAGCAGTTACTTTACAGGGGGGTCCTACGAGCAGTACTTC.

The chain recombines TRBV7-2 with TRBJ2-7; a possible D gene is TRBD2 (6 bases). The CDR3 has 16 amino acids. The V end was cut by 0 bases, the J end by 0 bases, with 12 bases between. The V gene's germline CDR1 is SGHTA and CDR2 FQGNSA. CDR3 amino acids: CASSLAAGLLSYEQYF. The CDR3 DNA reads TGTGCCAGCAGCTTAGCAGCGGGTCTTCTCTCCTACGAGCAGTACTTC.

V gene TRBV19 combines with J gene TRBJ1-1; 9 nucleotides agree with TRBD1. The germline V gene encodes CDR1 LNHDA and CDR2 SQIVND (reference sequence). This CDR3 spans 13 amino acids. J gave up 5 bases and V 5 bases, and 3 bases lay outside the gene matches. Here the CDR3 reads CASSEQGATEAFF. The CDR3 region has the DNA TGTGCCAGTAGTGAACAGGGGGCTACTGAAGCTTTCTTT.

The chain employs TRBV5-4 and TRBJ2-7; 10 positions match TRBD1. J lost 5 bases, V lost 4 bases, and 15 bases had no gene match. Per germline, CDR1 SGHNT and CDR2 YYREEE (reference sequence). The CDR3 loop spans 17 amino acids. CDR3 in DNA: TGTGCCAGCAGCGCCGCCTTGCCCCGGGACAGGGGTAACGAGCAGTACTTC. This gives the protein CASSAALPRDRGNEQYF.

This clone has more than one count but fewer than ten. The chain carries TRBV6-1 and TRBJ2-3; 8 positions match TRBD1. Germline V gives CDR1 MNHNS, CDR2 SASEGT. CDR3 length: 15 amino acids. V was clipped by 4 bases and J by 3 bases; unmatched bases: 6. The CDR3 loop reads CASSGGQGATDTQYF. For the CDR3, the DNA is TGTGCCAGCAGTGGTGGTCAGGGGGCAACAGATACGCAGTATTTT.

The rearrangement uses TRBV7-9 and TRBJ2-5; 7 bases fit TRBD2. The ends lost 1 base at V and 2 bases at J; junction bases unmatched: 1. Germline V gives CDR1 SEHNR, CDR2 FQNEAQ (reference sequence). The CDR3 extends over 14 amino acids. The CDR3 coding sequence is TGTGCCAGCAGCTTAGGACTAGCACAAGAGACCCAGTACTTC. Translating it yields CASSLGLAQETQYF.

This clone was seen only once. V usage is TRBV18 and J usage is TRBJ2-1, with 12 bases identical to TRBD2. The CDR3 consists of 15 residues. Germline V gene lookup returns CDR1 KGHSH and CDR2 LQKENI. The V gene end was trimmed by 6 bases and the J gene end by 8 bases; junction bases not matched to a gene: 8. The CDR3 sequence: CASSPTSGRGHEQFF. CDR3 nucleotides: TGTGCCAGCTCGCCGACTAGCGGGAGAGGTCATGAGCAGTTCTTC.